This T cell receptor (beta chain) is drawn from a study of identical twins. There are 14 residues in the CDR3. Germline V lookup: CDR1 MNHNS, CDR2 SASEGT. The V segment lost 6 bases and the J segment 1 base; nucleotides outside the gene matches: 5. In TCRdb, the 5' RACE reads were re-called with MiXCR into one record per CDR3 protein. The sample consists of just over 450,000 distinct CDR3 sequences, approximately 14% of them appearing once. These records were also assigned to another study, of yellow fever vaccine responses in identical twins. Per that paper: Reportedly, twins' vaccine T cell responses looked partly convergent and partly personalized.

What was sequenced was CD4+ T cells sorted from blood. The TCR sequence derives from a woman under 30 in good health. The chain carries TRBV6-1 and TRBJ2-5; TRBD1 agrees at 7 bases. The CDR3 spells CASRIGTVQETQYF. The CDR3 DNA reads as TGTGCCAGCAGGATCGGGACAGTCCAAGAGACCCAGTACTTC.